These 11 T cell receptor beta chains originate from one sample sequenced in a study of blood T cell repertoires in COVID-19. This table comes from immunoSEQ multiplex PCR, and its TCRdb copy is limited to in-frame clones, with some not included. Seen here are approximately 360,000 clones, almost 90% observed once, and the top ten hold 6% to 7.5%. Sequencing was carried out using peripheral blood. The receptors stem from a man younger than 35 with active or convalescent COVID-19.

This clone was picked up one time. The genes are TRBV10-3 and TRBJ2-7; D unresolved. Germline lookup yields CDR1 ENHRY and CDR2 SYGVKD. V was trimmed by 2 bases and J by 5 bases, leaving 10 bases between them. This CDR3 comprises 13 residues. CDR3 region: CAISEQVSHEQYF. Written as DNA, the CDR3 is TGTGCCATCAGTGAGCAGGTGTCCCACGAGCAGTACTTC.

The rearrangement joins TRBV9 to TRBJ1-2; 7 bases align to TRBD1. Per the germline V gene, CDR1 is SGDLS and CDR2 is YYNGEE. The J segment lost 5 bases and the V segment lost 4 bases, leaving 8 bases of the junction unmatched. The CDR3 spans 14 residues. This CDR3 is CASSMRDSLYGYTF. The CDR3 DNA is TGTGCCAGCAGCATGCGGGACAGCCTTTATGGCTACACCTTC. Based on the CDR3 plus reference TRBV9 and TRBJ1-2, the full variable domain is DSGVTQTPKHLITATGQRVTLRCSPRSGDLSVYWYQQSLDQGLQFLIQYYNGEERAKGNILERFSAQQFPDLHSELNLSSLELGDSALYFCASSMRDSLYGYTFGSGTRLTVV.

The chain carries TRBV28 and TRBJ1-1, with D uncertain. Germline assignment: CDR1 MDHEN and CDR2 SYDVKM. The length of the CDR3 is 16 residues. V dropped 1 base and J dropped 2 bases, with 14 bases sitting between them. Here the CDR3 DNA reads TGTGCCAGCAGTTTATCCTTTCGTATGGGCAACACTGAAGCTTTCTTT. This translates into CASSLSFRMGNTEAFF. The whole variable domain, remainder taken from reference TRBV28 and TRBJ1-1, is DVKVTQSSRYLVKRTGEKVFLECVQDMDHENMFWYRQDPGLGLRLIYFSYDVKMKEKGDIPEGYSVSREKKERFSLILESASTNQTSMYLCASSLSFRMGNTEAFFGQGTRLTVV.

The V gene is TRBV28, the J gene TRBJ1-5; 11 bases fit TRBD1. J gave up 4 bases and V 4 bases, and 6 bases lay outside the gene matches. The germline V gene encodes CDR1 MDHEN and CDR2 SYDVKM. The CDR3 is 16 residues long. The chain's CDR3 is CASSSPGTGGNQPQHF. In DNA, the CDR3 is TGTGCCAGCAGTTCCCCCGGGACAGGGGGGAATCAGCCCCAGCATTTT.

This chain uses TRBV11-1 with TRBJ2-5; D remains unclear. The V gene's germline CDR1 is SGHAT and CDR2 FQDESV (reference sequence). This CDR3 spans 11 amino acids. The germline V and J ends were trimmed by 4 bases and 2 bases, with 2 bases remaining between them. As DNA, the CDR3 is TGTGCCAGCAGCTCGCAAGAGACCCAGTACTTC. This translates into CASSSQETQYF.

The chain couples TRBV7-3 to TRBJ2-1; no clear D. V was clipped by 2 bases and J by 2 bases, with 10 bases between them. CDR1 and CDR2 (germline): SGHTA, FQGTGA. This CDR3 is 15 amino acids long. The CDR3 nucleotides are TGTGCCAGCAGCTTAGTCGGGTCCCCCTACAATGAGCAGTTCTTC. Translated: CASSLVGSPYNEQFF.

The chain couples TRBV12-1 to TRBJ1-5; TRBD1 is taken as the D call from the table, unchecked against the DNA. TRBV12-1 is deemed a pseudogene. There are 14 residues in the CDR3. DNA for the CDR3: TGTGCCAGCAGCGTACAGGGGAGTGGTCAGCCCCAGCATTTT. Translating gives CASSVQGSGQPQHF.

The chain uses TRBV6-4 and TRBJ2-1, with D hard to call. Looked up from germline, CDR1 is MRHNA and CDR2 is SNTAGT. CDR3 length equals 15 residues. V was pared by 0 bases and J by 1 base, with 7 bases between. CDR3 in DNA: TGTGCCAGCAGTGACTCTATAGATTCCTACAATGAGCAGTTCTTC. Its translation: CASSDSIDSYNEQFF.

The chain is built from TRBV29-1 and TRBJ1-2; 7 positions match TRBD1. Germline-derived CDR1 and CDR2 are SQVTM and ANQGSEA. The CDR3 is 12 amino acids. V shed 3 bases, J shed 7 bases, and the junction held 5 bases outside the gene matches. The CDR3 reads CSVEEGARGYTF. CDR3 DNA: TGCAGCGTTGAGGAGGGGGCGCGTGGCTACACCTTC.

For this clone: The DNA is omitted, as the CDR3 cannot be located on it reliably, and the CDR3 follows TCRdb's listing. V usage is TRBV28 and J usage is TRBJ2-6; the DNA was not compared with TRBD2, the D call given in the table. Germline CDR1 and CDR2: MDHEN and SYDVKM. 15 amino acids form the CDR3, both terminal residues included. The CDR3 loop reads CASSSSGSGANVLTF.

This chain uses TRBV10-1 with TRBJ1-2; D ambiguous. The germline V gene encodes CDR1 WNHNN and CDR2 SYGVQD (reference sequence). Deletions cut 10 bases from V and 2 bases from J, with 11 bases between. The CDR3 covers 12 residues. CDR3: CATPRRNYGYTF. The CDR3 DNA is TGCGCCACCCCGAGGAGAAACTATGGCTACACCTTC.